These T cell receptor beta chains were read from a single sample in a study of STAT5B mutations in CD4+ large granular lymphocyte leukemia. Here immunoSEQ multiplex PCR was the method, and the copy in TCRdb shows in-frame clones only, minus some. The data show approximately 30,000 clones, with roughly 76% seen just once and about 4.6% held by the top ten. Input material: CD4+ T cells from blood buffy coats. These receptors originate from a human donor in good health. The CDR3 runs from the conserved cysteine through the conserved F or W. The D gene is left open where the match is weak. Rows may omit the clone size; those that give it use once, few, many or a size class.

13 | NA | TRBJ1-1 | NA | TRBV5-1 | TGCGCCAGCAGCTTGGACGCGAACACTGAAGCTTTCTTT | CASSLDANTEAFF
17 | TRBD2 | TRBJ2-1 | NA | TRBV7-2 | TGTGCCAGCAGCTTAGCAGGCCCTAGCGGGACTTACAATGAGCAGTTCTTC | CASSLAGPSGTYNEQFF
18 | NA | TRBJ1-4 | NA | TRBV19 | TGTGCCAGTAGTTCGGGACGGGGGACAATTGCAACTAATGAAAAACTGTTTTTT | CASSSGRGTIATNEKLFF
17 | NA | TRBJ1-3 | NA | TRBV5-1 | TGCGCCAGCAGCTTGATGGAGGCGGGCCCGTCTGGAAACACCATATATTTT | CASSLMEAGPSGNTIYF
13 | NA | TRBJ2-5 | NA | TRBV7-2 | TGTGCCAGCAGCTTAGGAGTACGCGAGACCCAGTACTTC | CASSLGVRETQYF
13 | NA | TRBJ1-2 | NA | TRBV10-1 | TGCGCCAGCAGCCCAGGAGGGAGCTATGGCTACACCTTC | CASSPGGSYGYTF
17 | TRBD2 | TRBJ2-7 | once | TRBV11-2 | TGTGCCAGCAGCATCGGGACTAGCGGGCCTGGCCTGTACGAGCAGTACTTC | CASSIGTSGPGLYEQYF
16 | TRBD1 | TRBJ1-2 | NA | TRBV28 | TGTGCCAGCAGTTCGTCGGACAGGCCGACTAACTATGGCTACACCTTC | CASSSSDRPTNYGYTF
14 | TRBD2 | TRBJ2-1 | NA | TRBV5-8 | TGTGCCAGCCTCGGGCTAGCGGGTACAAATGAGCAGTTCTTC | CASLGLAGTNEQFF
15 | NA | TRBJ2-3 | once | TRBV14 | TGTGCCAGCAAACAACAGGGGGGGAGAACAGATACGCAGTATTTT | CASKQQGGRTDTQYF
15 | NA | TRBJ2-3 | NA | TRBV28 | TGTGCCAGCAGCCCCAGCGGCCGCGGCACAGATACGCAGTATTTT | CASSPSGRGTDTQYF
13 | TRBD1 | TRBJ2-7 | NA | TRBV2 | TGTGCCAGCTCCGGGACAGACCCTTACGAGCAGTACTTC | CASSGTDPYEQYF
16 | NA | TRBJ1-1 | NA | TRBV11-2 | TGTGCCAGCAGCTCGACTGATCTGGGATCGAGGACTGAAGCTTTCTTT | CASSSTDLGSRTEAFF
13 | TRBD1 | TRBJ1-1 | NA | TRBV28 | TGTGCCAGCAGCCAGACAGGGGAACTTGAAGCTTTCTTT | CASSQTGELEAFF
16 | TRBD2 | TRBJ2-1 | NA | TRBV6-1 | TGTGCCAGCAGTGCCCTCCCGGGACTAGCGTACAATGAGCAGTTCTTC | CASSALPGLAYNEQFF
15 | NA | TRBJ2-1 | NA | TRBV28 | TGTGCCAGCAGCCCCGGACGGATCTCCTACAATGAGCAGTTCTTC | CASSPGRISYNEQFF
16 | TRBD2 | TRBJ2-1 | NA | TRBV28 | TGTGCCAGCAGTTCCTTACTAGCGGGAACCTACAATGAGCAGTTCTTC | CASSSLLAGTYNEQFF
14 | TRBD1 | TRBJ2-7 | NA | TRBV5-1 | TGCGCCAGCAGCTTACAACAGGGGGTACACGAGCAGTACTTC | CASSLQQGVHEQYF
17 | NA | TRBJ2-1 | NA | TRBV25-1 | TGTGCCAGCAGTGAATATCTGGGGCCGAGCTCCTACAATGAGCAGTTCTTC | CASSEYLGPSSYNEQFF
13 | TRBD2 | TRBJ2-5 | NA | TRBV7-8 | TGTGCCAGCAGCTTAGCGCGGGGGGAGACCCAGTACTTC | CASSLARGETQYF
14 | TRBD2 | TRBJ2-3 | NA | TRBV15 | TGTGCCACCAGCAGGGGACTAGCGGGAGATACGCAGTATTTT | CATSRGLAGDTQYF
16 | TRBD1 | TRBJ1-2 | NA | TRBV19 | TGTGCCAGTACCCCCTTTGTCAGGGGGAGTAGGAATGGCTACACCTTC | CASTPFVRGSRNGYTF
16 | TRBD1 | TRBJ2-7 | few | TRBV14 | TGTGCCAGCAGCCCACATCTAGGACAGGGACCCTACGAGCAGTACTTC | CASSPHLGQGPYEQYF
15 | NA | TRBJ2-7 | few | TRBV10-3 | TGTGCCATCGGGTCTCTAGATCAAGTGTCCTACGAGCAGTACTTC | CAIGSLDQVSYEQYF
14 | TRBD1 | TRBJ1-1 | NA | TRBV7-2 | TGTGCCAGCAGCTGGGACAGAGAGGCCACTGAAGCTTTCTTT | CASSWDREATEAFF
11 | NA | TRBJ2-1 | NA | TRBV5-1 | TGCGCCAGCAGCTTGGGGGGTGAGCAGTTCTTC | CASSLGGEQFF
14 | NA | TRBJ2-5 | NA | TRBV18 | TGTGCCAGCTCGAGAACCGTACAGAGAGAGACCCAGTACTTC | CASSRTVQRETQYF
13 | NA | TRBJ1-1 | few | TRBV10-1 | TGCGCCAGCAGGCTATACTGGAACACTGAAGCTTTCTTT | CASRLYWNTEAFF
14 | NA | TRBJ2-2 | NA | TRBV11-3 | TGTGCCAGCACCCCGGGACTTTACACCGGGGAGCTGTTTTTT | CASTPGLYTGELFF
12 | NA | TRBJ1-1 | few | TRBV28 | TGTGCCAGCAGTTTACGTCAGGGGGAAGCTTTCTTT | CASSLRQGEAFF
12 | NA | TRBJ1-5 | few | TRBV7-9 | TGTGCCAGCAGCTCTGGCTTGGAGCCCCAGCATTTT | CASSSGLEPQHF
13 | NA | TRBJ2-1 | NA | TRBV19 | TGTGCCAGTAGTACCTTGGTCGGGAATGAGCAGTTCTTC | CASSTLVGNEQFF
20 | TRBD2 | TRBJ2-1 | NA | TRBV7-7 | TGTGCCAGCACCCTAGCGCATCTAGCGGGAGCGGGTCTAGGGGCAAATGAGCAGTTCTTC | CASTLAHLAGAGLGANEQFF
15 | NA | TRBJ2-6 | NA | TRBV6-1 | TGTGCCAGCAGGGCCTTGGGATCTGGGGCCAACGTCCTGACTTTC | CASRALGSGANVLTF
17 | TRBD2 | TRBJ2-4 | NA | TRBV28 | TGTGCCAGCAGTCTCGGACTAGCGGGGCTAGCCAAAAACATTCAGTACTTC | CASSLGLAGLAKNIQYF